This T cell receptor (beta chain) was sequenced during a study of cytomegalovirus exposure and HLA in healthy donors. This clone was counted between two and nine times. The antigen is not known. A multiplex PCR was run with 60 Vbeta primers and 13 Jbeta primers. TCRdb's copy holds only in-frame clones and misses some; the assay was immunoSEQ multiplex PCR. The sample consists of roughly 120,000 clones, 15% of them appearing once. The CDR3 runs to 15 residues. J gave up 11 bases and V 1 base, and 12 bases lay outside the gene matches. Germline values: CDR1 SQVTM, CDR2 ANQGSEA. Points from the study as a whole: Specificity of three CMV-associated chains for CMV antigens was verified in vitro. According to an earlier analysis, most TCR beta V segments yielded productive rearrangements about 90% or about 30% of the time.

This receptor was identified in a woman in her late teens or twenties in good health and CMV-seronegative. V and J are TRBV29-1 and TRBJ1-1; 11 bases agree with TRBD1. Sequencing was carried out using PBMCs. The CDR3: CSVEADWTGGASAFF. DNA for the CDR3: TGCAGCGTTGAAGCCGACTGGACAGGGGGCGCTTCGGCTTTCTTT.